This record looks at one TCR beta chain sequence and its context. Its cognate antigen is unknown. cDNA serving as the sequencing template came from extracted, reverse transcribed RNA. Sequencing used immunoSEQ multiplex PCR; TCRdb keeps in-frame clones, though not all of them. The sample lists around 300,000 clones, 60% occurring once. This sample was taken from a study of CD8+ T cells in alopecia areata. In the study overall: Percent of scalp involved defined treated patients' severity scores. Overall study findings and caveats: The study found tofacitinib significantly decreased scalp clonality and expanded CD8+ clones among the top 100. With patients, TCR sharing proved less clear than in mice, a difference possibly related to HLA.

Treatment described: oral pan-JAK inhibitor, 5-10 mg twice daily. Punch biopsies of lesional scalp, plus peripheral blood, were taken from alopecia areata patients. The germline CDR1 and CDR2 sequences are SGDLS and YYNGEE. The CDR3 is 12 amino acids. The ends were cut back, 4 bases at V and 7 bases at J, with 6 bases in the middle. The clonotype originates from a human donor with alopecia areata. This sequence joins TRBV9 and TRBJ1-6; D ambiguous. This material consisted of CD4+ T cells sorted from blood, taken at approximately week 52, from a patient treated with tofacitinib. The CDR3 loop is CASSRLNSPLHF. The CDR3 coding sequence is TGTGCCAGCAGCCGTCTAAATTCACCCCTCCACTTT.